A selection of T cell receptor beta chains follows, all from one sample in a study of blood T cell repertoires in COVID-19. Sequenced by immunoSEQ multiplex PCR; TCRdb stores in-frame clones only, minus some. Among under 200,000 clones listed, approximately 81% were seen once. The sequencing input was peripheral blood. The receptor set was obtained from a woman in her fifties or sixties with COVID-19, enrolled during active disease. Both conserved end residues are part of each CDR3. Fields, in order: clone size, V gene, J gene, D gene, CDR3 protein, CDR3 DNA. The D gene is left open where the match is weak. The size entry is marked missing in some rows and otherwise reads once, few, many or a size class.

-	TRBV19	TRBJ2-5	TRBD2	CASSPDLGLAQETQYF	TGTGCCAGTAGCCCTGATCTGGGACTAGCACAAGAGACCCAGTACTTC
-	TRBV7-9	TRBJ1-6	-	CASSLSRGNSPLHF	TGTGCCAGCAGCTTATCCAGGGGAAATTCACCCCTCCACTTT
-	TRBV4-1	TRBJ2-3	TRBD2	CASSQVQRGSTDTQYF	TGCGCCAGCAGCCAAGTGCAGCGGGGGTCCACAGATACGCAGTATTTT
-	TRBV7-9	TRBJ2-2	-	CASSLPGGGELFF	TGTGCCAGCAGCTTACCCGGTGGCGGGGAGCTGTTTTTT
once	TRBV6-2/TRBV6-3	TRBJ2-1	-	CASSLTGLGNEQFF	TGTGCCAGCAGTTTGACAGGTCTAGGCAATGAGCAGTTCTTC
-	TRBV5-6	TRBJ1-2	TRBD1	CASSRGTGSYGYTF	TGTGCCAGCAGCCGGGGGACAGGGAGCTATGGCTACACCTTC
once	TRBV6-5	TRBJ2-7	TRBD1	CAVQPGQRTYEQYF	TGTGCCGTCCAACCGGGACAGAGAACCTACGAGCAGTACTTC
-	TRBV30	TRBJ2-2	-	CAGGGANTGELFF	TGTGCCGGAGGGGGGGCGAACACCGGGGAGCTGTTTTTT
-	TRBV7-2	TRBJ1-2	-	CASSVGQLGGYTF	TGTGCCAGCAGCGTGGGCCAACTCGGTGGCTACACCTTC
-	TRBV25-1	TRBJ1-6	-	CASSEFGSSYNSPLHF	TGTGCCAGCAGTGAATTTGGGAGCTCCTATAATTCACCCCTCCACTTT
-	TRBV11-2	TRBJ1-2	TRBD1	CASSLGQGYGYTF	TGTGCCAGCAGCTTGGGACAGGGCTATGGCTACACCTTC
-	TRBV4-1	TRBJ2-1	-	CASSQEQRLGNEQFF	TGCGCCAGCAGCCAAGAGCAGAGGCTGGGCAATGAGCAGTTCTTC
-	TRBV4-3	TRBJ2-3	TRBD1	CASSLGQGPDTQYF	TGCGCCAGCAGCCTAGGACAGGGGCCAGATACGCAGTATTTT
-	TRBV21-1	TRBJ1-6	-	CASTSRGGGGSPLHF	TGTGCCAGCACCTCCAGGGGAGGGGGGGGTTCACCCCTCCACTTT
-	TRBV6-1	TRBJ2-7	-	CASSEQGGFYYEQYF	TGTGCCAGCAGTGAACAGGGGGGATTCTACTACGAGCAGTACTTC
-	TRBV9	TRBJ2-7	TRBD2	CASSAYSGTSSYEQYF	TGTGCCAGCAGCGCGTATAGCGGGACTAGCTCCTACGAGCAGTACTTC
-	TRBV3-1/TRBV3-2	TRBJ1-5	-	CASSQSEAQPQHF	TGTGCCAGCAGCCAATCGGAGGCTCAGCCCCAGCATTTT
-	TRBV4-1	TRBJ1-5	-	CASSLGQFGGNQPQHF	TGCGCCAGCAGCCTAGGACAGTTTGGGGGCAATCAGCCCCAGCATTTT
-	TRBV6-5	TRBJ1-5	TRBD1	CASRGTGNSNQPQHF	TGTGCCAGCAGGGGGACAGGGAATAGCAATCAGCCCCAGCATTTT
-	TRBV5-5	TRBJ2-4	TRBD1	CASSLTGGANIQYF	TGTGCCAGCAGCTTGACAGGGGGCGCAAACATTCAGTACTTC
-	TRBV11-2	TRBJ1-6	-	CASSSHQGFGSPLHF	TGTGCCAGCAGCTCACACCAGGGGTTCGGTTCACCCCTCCACTTT
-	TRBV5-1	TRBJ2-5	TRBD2	CASSLGRLAGGQETQYF	TGCGCCAGCAGCTTGGGAAGACTAGCGGGGGGACAAGAGACCCAGTACTTC
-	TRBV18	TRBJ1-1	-	CASSPRQEGTEAFF	TGTGCCAGCTCACCAAGACAGGAAGGGACTGAAGCTTTCTTT
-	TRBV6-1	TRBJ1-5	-	CASSVRSGQYYSNQPQHF	TGTGCCAGCAGTGTCCGCTCCGGACAGTATTATAGCAATCAGCCCCAGCATTTT
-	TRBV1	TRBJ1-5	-	CTSRHGTDNSNQPQHF	TGCACCAGCAGACACGGGACAGATAATAGCAATCAGCCCCAGCATTTT